These T cell receptor beta chains were read from a single sample in a study of human T cells and chemical hapten exposure. TCRdb used MiXCR to reprocess the RACE reads, holding one entry per CDR3 protein. This table has more than 55,000 distinct CDR3 sequences, 7.5% to 10% appearing once. Source: whole blood, taken in connection with sensitization to the hapten diphenylcyclopropenone (DPC). Receptor source: a woman aged 40 to 55 with alopecia areata. Some clones in this sample may be carry-over from other donors' samples. Each CDR3 is given with its conserved first and last residue.

CDR3 protein | J gene | V gene
CASSELYEVGTEAFF | TRBJ1-1 | TRBV27
CASSPPTGKNIQYF | TRBJ2-4 | TRBV18
CASRRTSRYNEQFF | TRBJ2-1 | TRBV2
CARAVSASTDTQYF | TRBJ2-3 | TRBV30
CASSGTAEGPDTQYF | TRBJ2-3 | TRBV2
CSAMTGPTGNTIYF | TRBJ1-3 | TRBV20-1
CASSSRMGTEAFF | TRBJ1-1 | TRBV7-3
CASSLMSTGFFNGYTF | TRBJ1-2 | TRBV7-9
CASSPPAYNEQFF | TRBJ2-1 | TRBV12-3/TRBV12-4
CASSFGTAGANVLTF | TRBJ2-6 | TRBV5-1
CAIKRGGSYNEQFF | TRBJ2-1 | TRBV6-2/TRBV6-3
CASSVDVGRTNTEAFF | TRBJ1-1 | TRBV9
CASSYSGTKVSGYTF | TRBJ1-2 | TRBV6-2/TRBV6-3
CASSFSPGEGYTF | TRBJ1-2 | TRBV7-3
CATSPQGALGYGYTF | TRBJ1-2 | TRBV15
CASRRGAVETQYF | TRBJ2-5 | TRBV6-2/TRBV6-3
CASSSGTGYYEQYF | TRBJ2-7 | TRBV12-3/TRBV12-4
CASSYRTRGTYGYTF | TRBJ1-2 | TRBV6-2/TRBV6-3
CSASQWGAKETQYF | TRBJ2-5 | TRBV20-1
CSASRDPGYEQYF | TRBJ2-7 | TRBV20-1
CTSSEGAGEAYNEQFF | TRBJ2-1 | TRBV2
CASSVGTGGRETQYF | TRBJ2-5 | TRBV7-8
CASSRLGQVDYGYTF | TRBJ1-2 | TRBV18
CASTGVTGQLLGASSYEQYF | TRBJ2-7 | TRBV28
CSAADRGPTDTQYF | TRBJ2-3 | TRBV20-1
CASSYTSSRGEKLFF | TRBJ1-4 | TRBV6-2/TRBV6-3
CASSFPDRGEQYF | TRBJ2-4 | TRBV7-2
CSVLTVPYEQYF | TRBJ2-7 | TRBV20-1
CASSSPLRAGGTDTQYF | TRBJ2-3 | TRBV27
CASSSGTSGKNIQYF | TRBJ2-4 | TRBV6-2/TRBV6-3
CASSQDLDMGVYTF | TRBJ1-2 | TRBV4-3
CASADRTGGGNEQFF | TRBJ2-1 | TRBV6-6
CASSGETYTEAFF | TRBJ1-1 | TRBV2
CASSLEAGTVAFF | TRBJ1-1 | TRBV11-2
CASMKGGLLTDTQYF | TRBJ2-3 | TRBV4-1
CQHHAGRGSYNEQFF | TRBJ2-1 | TRBV6-4
CSASWGAPYEQYF | TRBJ2-7 | TRBV20-1
CASRAGGATYEQYF | TRBJ2-7 | TRBV6-2/TRBV6-3
CASSGYRVSGTDTQYF | TRBJ2-3 | TRBV28
CSVGHGTYEQYF | TRBJ2-7 | TRBV20-1
CASRLDSFPQHF | TRBJ1-5 | TRBV2
CASTGFGDYGYTF | TRBJ1-2 | TRBV30
CAISDYGFKNTDTQYF | TRBJ2-3 | TRBV10-3
CASSSPGQGPGYTF | TRBJ1-2 | TRBV28
CASSFGEPDEQYF | TRBJ2-7 | TRBV28
CSARDPSYGGTDTGELFF | TRBJ2-2 | TRBV20-1
CASSRDLSRGSDYGYTF | TRBJ1-2 | TRBV7-8
CSASSGVNQPQHF | TRBJ1-5 | TRBV20-1
CSVDGQPPYEQYF | TRBJ2-7 | TRBV29-1